A selection of T cell receptor beta chains follows, all from one sample in a study of somatic mutations in cytotoxic T cells in rheumatoid arthritis. Libraries were prepared by immunoSEQ multiplex PCR; TCRdb keeps only in-frame clonotypes and omits some of them. The table shows 15,000 to 20,000 clones, with about 81% occurring only once. The sequenced sample was CD8+ T cells sorted from blood. The source of these receptors is an adult with rheumatoid arthritis. CDR3s include the opening cysteine and the closing phenylalanine or tryptophan. The D gene is left open where the match is weak. Where a row states a size, it is once, few, many or the class of an expanded clone; other rows omit it.

abundance,j_gene,len,d_gene,v_gene,CDR3nt,CDR3aa
.,TRBJ2-7,13,.,TRBV29-1,TGCAGCGTCCTCCCCACAGGGTCCTACGAGCAGTACTTC,CSVLPTGSYEQYF
.,TRBJ2-5,15,.,TRBV9,TGTGCCAGCAGCCCCCAGGGTCAGGGGGGAGAGACCCAGTACTTC,CASSPQGQGGETQYF
.,TRBJ2-1,17,TRBD2,TRBV4-3,TGCGCCAGCAGCCAAGATCTGACTAGCGGGCTTTACAATGAGCAGTTCTTC,CASSQDLTSGLYNEQFF
.,TRBJ1-3,13,.,TRBV15,TGTGCCACCAGCAGTGGTTCTGGAAACACCATATATTTT,CATSSGSGNTIYF
.,TRBJ1-2,16,.,TRBV28,TGTGCCAGCAGTTTCGGACCAACCGACCCTAACTATGGCTACACCTTC,CASSFGPTDPNYGYTF
.,TRBJ2-1,15,.,TRBV6-1,TGTGCCAGCAGTGTGGGGATGAGCTCCTACAATGAGCAGTTCTTC,CASSVGMSSYNEQFF
.,TRBJ1-2,15,.,TRBV28,TGTGCCAGCAGTTCCATAAGGACAGCTAACTATGGCTACACCTTC,CASSSIRTANYGYTF
.,TRBJ2-7,13,.,TRBV5-6,TGTGCCAGCAGTCTGGGGGGTTTCTACGAGCAGTACTTC,CASSLGGFYEQYF
.,TRBJ2-7,15,TRBD2,TRBV9,TGTGCCAGCAGCCCACGATCTAGCGGGGGTGTCGAGCAGTACTTC,CASSPRSSGGVEQYF
.,TRBJ1-4,15,.,TRBV27,TGTGCCAGCAGTCCCCGCTCCGGGACCGGTGAAAAACTGTTTTTT,CASSPRSGTGEKLFF
.,TRBJ1-1,14,.,TRBV7-8,TGTGCCAGCAGCAGTAATCAGGTGAACACTGAAGCTTTCTTT,CASSSNQVNTEAFF
.,TRBJ2-7,14,.,TRBV19,TGTGCCAGTAGTATTCAAGGGCGACAATACGAGCAGTACTTC,CASSIQGRQYEQYF
.,TRBJ2-3,14,TRBD2,TRBV7-6,TGTGCCAGCAGCTTCGGCGGGGGGGCGGATACGCAGTATTTT,CASSFGGGADTQYF
.,TRBJ2-2,14,TRBD2,TRBV5-6,TGTGCCAGCAGCTTGGTGGCGGGGGCCGGGGAGCTGTTTTTT,CASSLVAGAGELFF
once,TRBJ1-5,15,.,TRBV7-6,TGTGCCAGCAGCTTAGAGGGTGATAGCAATCAGCCCCAGCATTTT,CASSLEGDSNQPQHF
.,TRBJ2-7,16,TRBD2,TRBV2,TGTGCCAGCAGTGACGTAACGGGGGGAACCACCTACGAGCAGTACTTC,CASSDVTGGTTYEQYF
once,TRBJ1-5,15,.,TRBV28,TGTGCCAGCAGTTCGGGGTCGGGGGAGGCACAGCCCCAGCATTTT,CASSSGSGEAQPQHF
.,TRBJ2-1,18,TRBD2,TRBV19,TGTGCCAGTAGTACCGGGACTAGCGGGAGCCCTCCCTACAATGAGCAGTTCTTC,CASSTGTSGSPPYNEQFF